Listed below are T cell receptor beta chains from one sample, sequenced in a study of beta chain features in type 1 diabetes. This table comes from immunoSEQ multiplex PCR, and its TCRdb copy is limited to in-frame clones, with some not included. The repertoire holds about 230,000 clones, about 9.3% seen once, with 0.03% to 0.04% in the top ten. The source material was naive CD4+ T cells from blood. All receptors derive from a woman aged 18 to 35 in good health. Both conserved end residues are part of each CDR3. Each record gives: clone size, J gene, V gene, CDR3 protein. The listing skips clone size in some rows; elsewhere it reads once, few, many or a size class.

>few|TRBJ2-1|TRBV19
CASSKGGSTRNEQFF
>few|TRBJ1-2|TRBV11-2
CASSLIRGTGGSANYGYTF
>few|TRBJ2-5|TRBV2
CASGGSGLVQETQYF
>few|TRBJ2-6|TRBV7-6
CASSRTGSGANVLTF
>-|TRBJ2-5|TRBV10-2
CASKPGGETQYF
>-|TRBJ2-2|TRBV5-1
CASSSAGILNGELFF
>few|TRBJ2-6|TRBV14
CASSQRTGGRGANVLTF
>-|TRBJ1-1|TRBV2
CASRGGGQGSNTEAFF
>-|TRBJ2-3|TRBV5-4
CASSLAGTDTQYF
>-|TRBJ1-1|TRBV6-5
CASSRLGRENTEAFF
>few|TRBJ2-3|TRBV6-6
CASSTGDREITDTQYF
>-|TRBJ2-5|TRBV7-7
CASSQDRQETQYF
>few|TRBJ2-5|TRBV10-3
CAIRGASGTGVEETQYF
>few|TRBJ2-2|TRBV12-5
CASGLVSLAGGRDTGELFF
>-|TRBJ2-1|TRBV25-1
CASSEYWRTDYNEQFF
>few|TRBJ2-7|TRBV11-2
CASSLKLAGASYEQYF
>-|TRBJ1-2|TRBV19
CASSAAGESYGYTF
>-|TRBJ2-5|TRBV21-1
CASSKDRDTSLLGGVQETQYF
>-|TRBJ2-1|TRBV6-1
CASSEIKNGRNEQFF
>-|TRBJ1-5|TRBV27
CASSLGAGARQPQHF
>few|TRBJ1-4|TRBV9
CASSEDSSLATNEKLFF
>few|TRBJ2-1|TRBV12-5
CASGGDIHSYNEQFF
>few|TRBJ2-1|TRBV5-6
CASSSGSRGNEQFF